The clone carrying this T cell receptor (beta chain) was seen once. No antigen is known for it. The PCR was carried out with 60 Vbeta primers and 13 Jbeta primers. Only in-frame clones appear in the TCRdb table, and some are missing; sequencing was by immunoSEQ multiplex PCR. The sample carries about 140,000 clones, around 75% recorded once. These data are taken from a study of cytomegalovirus exposure and HLA in healthy donors. Overall study findings and caveats: Researchers reported from a later analysis that most CMV-associated TCR beta chains appeared HLA-restricted.

Trimming stripped 4 bases from V and 8 bases from J, with 21 bases between. Germline V gene lookup returns CDR1 SGHDN and CDR2 FVKESK. This CDR3 is 16 amino acids long. The sample was PBMCs. The origin of this receptor is a female donor in good health and CMV-seronegative. This sequence joins TRBV14 and TRBJ2-1; D ambiguous. For the CDR3, the DNA is TGTGCCAGCAGCCCTGGAGTTTCCTACAATTCCTATGAGCAGTTCTTC. Its translation: CASSPGVSYNSYEQFF. Together with reference TRBV14 and TRBJ2-1, the CDR3 gives the full variable domain: EAGVTQFPSHSVIEKGQTVTLRCDPISGHDNLYWYRRVMGKEIKFLLHFVKESKQDESGMPNNRFLAERTGGTYSTLKVQPAELEDSGVYFCASSPGVSYNSYEQFFGPGTRLTVL.